These 2 T cell receptor beta chains were sequenced from one sample in a study of T cell changes during pregnancy in multiple sclerosis. Assay used: immunoSEQ multiplex PCR; TCRdb lists only in-frame clones, some missing. The sample shows about 48,000 clones, 85% to 95% of them seen only once. The sample here was CD4+ T cells from peripheral blood mononuclear cells, taken in the second trimester of pregnancy. These receptors came from a female donor in good health, enrolled as a control in a pregnancy study.

This sequence joins TRBV6-1 and TRBJ1-5; TRBD1 is a possible D gene (6 bases). CDR1 is MNHNS, CDR2 SASEGT, per germline. Trimming stripped 4 bases from V and 1 base from J, with 11 bases between. The CDR3 is 15 amino acids. CDR3 sequence (DNA): TGTGCCAGCAGTGCTGACGGACAGAGCAATCAGCCCCAGCATTTT. Translating gives CASSADGQSNQPQHF.

CDR3 region: CASSSLAVTYEQYF. The CDR3 nucleotides are TGTGCCAGCAGTTCCTTAGCGGTAACCTACGAGCAGTACTTC. J is TRBJ2-7 and V is TRBV6-9; the D gene is possibly TRBD2 (6 bases). The germline gives CDR1 MNHGY, CDR2 SVAAGI. V lost 4 bases, J lost 2 bases, and 12 bases lay in between. This CDR3 contains 14 residues.